The clone carrying this T cell receptor (beta chain) turned up a few times. What it recognizes is unknown. The trim removed 3 bases at V and 3 bases at J, leaving 4 bases unmatched. CDR1 LNHDA and CDR2 SQIVND come from the germline V gene (reference sequence). This CDR3 region has 15 residues. The data derive from a study of cytomegalovirus exposure and HLA in healthy donors. Study conclusions and caveats: V- and J-gene trimming in TCR beta was tied to a missense DCLRE1C variant by an analysis performed later.

In the PCR, 60 Vbeta and 13 Jbeta primers were used. Sequenced by immunoSEQ multiplex PCR; TCRdb stores in-frame clones only, minus some. The table lists under 200,000 clones, about 13% of them singletons. Specimen: PBMCs. J is TRBJ2-7 and V is TRBV19; TRBD1 matches at 11 bases. The sequence derives from a man aged 45-65 years in good health and CMV-seropositive. The CDR3 is CASSIRTGGFYEQYF. The CDR3 DNA is TGTGCCAGTAGTATCCGGACAGGGGGCTTCTACGAGCAGTACTTC.